The present entry profiles one T cell receptor (beta chain) with its context. Its antigen specificity is not known. Per-base quality was not reported, and no clone a single base away is much larger than it. From cysteine to phenylalanine, the CDR3 is 11 amino acids long. Only CDR3 DNA remains: 33 bases, in frame from the first base. Cut back by 4 bases and 9 bases, the V and J ends lie 8 bases apart. Via the germline V gene, CDR1 is SGHDT and CDR2 YYEEEE. The CDR3 regions of human TCRbeta chains were analyzed by immunosequencing. The study's own analysis went as follows. Repertoire TCRs were matched against a reference library of SARS-CoV-2-specific TCRs generated with the MIRA antigen-specificity platform. Breadth was defined as the fraction of unique TCRs that were SARS-CoV-2-associated, and depth was defined as the fraction of total T cells that were SARS-CoV-2-associated. Using the MIRA data, every spike-specific TCR was mapped to the spike region that the TCR reacted to and assigned to either a CD4 or a CD8 class. Log10-transformed breadth and depth values were compared by one-way ANOVA with Sidak's multiple comparisons tests. The table comes from immuneACCESS by way of TCRdb, which keeps in-frame sequences with V and J called. Part of the clones is missing from these tables; in studies checked, under half for an unresolved V gene and the rest for unknown reasons. V and J calls plus clone size are reproduced from that table; the DNA served to infer D and trimming. This sample is represented by around 160,000 clones; just over 90% of them were singletons. About 3% of the sample rests with the top ten.

The data originate from a study of T cell responses to AZD1222 COVID-19 vaccine (dated by TCRdb to the early 2020s). The study in broad terms: A total of approximately 240 trial participants underwent TCR sequencing, of whom 207 received two doses of AZD1222 and 26 received two doses of the MenACWY control vaccine. Trial participants were enrolled by age into subgroups of 18-55, 56-69 and 70-plus years, and roughly 160, 29 and 62 TCR-sequenced participants, respectively, were included in these subgroups. Overall study outcomes, separate from this receptor: Participants were mostly white British and included more females than males, and it was suggested by the authors that clonal diversity may have been underestimated. The 56-69-year group was small, and its depth increase did not reach significance, likely because of low power. Conclusions about previously exposed vaccinees were limited because only a handful of AZD1222 recipients were SARS-CoV-2 seropositive at baseline. Because no day 14 peak-response samples were available, repertoires were characterized only after the peak T cell response. Reportedly, close to half of the unique spike-specific TCRs recognized epitopes lying outside the regions that are mutated in the B.1.351 and B.1.1.7 variants. After two AZD1222 doses, both the breadth and the depth of spike-specific TCRs were significantly higher than at day 0 and than in MenACWY recipients. The whole spike protein was spanned by vaccine-associated CD4 TCRs, and dominant responses were seen in regions 160-218 and 743-854.

Per the publication, the time point label means: baseline before first vaccination. The treatment or condition label here, explained by the study, means: meningococcal conjugate vaccine given as trial control. The vaccinee samples were drawn from two UK trials, COV001 and COV002, one of which was a single-blind randomized controlled phase 2/3 trial testing AZD1222 (ChAdOx1 nCoV-19) in healthy adults. Trial participant PBMC samples were collected at day 0 and day 28 after the second dose for TCRbeta chain sequencing. The sequence is built from TRBV5-6 and TRBJ1-3; the D gene remains uncertain. The clonotype originates from an adult in good health. The starting material was peripheral blood, obtained on day 0 of MenACWY control vaccination. The sequenced DNA is TGTGCCAGCAGCCTCGAGGGCACCATATATTTT. This yields the protein CASSLEGTIYF.